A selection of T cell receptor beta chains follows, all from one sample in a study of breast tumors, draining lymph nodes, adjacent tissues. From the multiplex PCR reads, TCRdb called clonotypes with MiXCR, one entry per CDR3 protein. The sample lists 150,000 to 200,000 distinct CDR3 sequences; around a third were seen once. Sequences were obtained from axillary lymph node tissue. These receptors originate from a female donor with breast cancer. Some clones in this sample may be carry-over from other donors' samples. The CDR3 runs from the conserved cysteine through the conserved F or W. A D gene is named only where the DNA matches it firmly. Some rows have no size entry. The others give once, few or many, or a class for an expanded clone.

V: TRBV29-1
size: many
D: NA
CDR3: CSVSRMTNTGELFF

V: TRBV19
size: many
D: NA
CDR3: CATVGRGSNQPQHF

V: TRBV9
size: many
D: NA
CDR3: CASSVGGSSGNTIYF

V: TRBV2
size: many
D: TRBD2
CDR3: CASSRREGGTYEQYF

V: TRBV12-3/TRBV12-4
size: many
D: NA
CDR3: CASSLRSANEQFF

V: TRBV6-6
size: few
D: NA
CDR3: CASSRAARPTPQYF

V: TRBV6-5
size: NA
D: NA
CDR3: CASSHSGTAYEQYF

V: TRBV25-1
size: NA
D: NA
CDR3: CASSASGLRSLGYTF

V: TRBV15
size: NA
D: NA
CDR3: CATSRDRRETQHF

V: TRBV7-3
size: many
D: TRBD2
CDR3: CASSSQAGVNEQFF

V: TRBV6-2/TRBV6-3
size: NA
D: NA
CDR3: CASSGLISNQPQHF

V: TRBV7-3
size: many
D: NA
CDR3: CASSTVSGAGNNEQFF

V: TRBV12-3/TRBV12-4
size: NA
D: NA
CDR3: CASVNGRVTEAFF

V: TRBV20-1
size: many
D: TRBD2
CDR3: CSARDIYTSGGNYEQYF

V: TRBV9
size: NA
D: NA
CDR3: CASSPGDLSSGNTIYF

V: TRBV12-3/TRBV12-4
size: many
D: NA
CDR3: CASSFQGARNEQFF

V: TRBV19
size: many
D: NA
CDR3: CASSIPPGSGYTF

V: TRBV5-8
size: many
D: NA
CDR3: CASSHGHSYNEQFF

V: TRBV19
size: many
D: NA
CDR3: CASSISDYSNQPQHF

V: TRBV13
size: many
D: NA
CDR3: CASSLRGGPQHF

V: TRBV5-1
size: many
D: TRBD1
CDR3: CASSPGQGSSPLHF